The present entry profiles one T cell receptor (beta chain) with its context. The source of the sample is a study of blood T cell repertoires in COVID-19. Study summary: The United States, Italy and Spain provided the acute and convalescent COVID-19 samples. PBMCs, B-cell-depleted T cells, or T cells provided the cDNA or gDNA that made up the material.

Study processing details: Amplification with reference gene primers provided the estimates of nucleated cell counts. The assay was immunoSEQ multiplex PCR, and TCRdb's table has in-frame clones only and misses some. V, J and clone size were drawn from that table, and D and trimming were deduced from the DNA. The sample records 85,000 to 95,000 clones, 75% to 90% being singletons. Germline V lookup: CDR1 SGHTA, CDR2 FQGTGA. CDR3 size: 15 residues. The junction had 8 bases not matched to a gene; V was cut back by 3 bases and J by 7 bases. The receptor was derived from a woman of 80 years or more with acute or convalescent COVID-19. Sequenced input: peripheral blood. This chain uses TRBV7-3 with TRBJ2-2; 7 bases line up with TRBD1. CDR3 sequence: CASSLGQLNYGELFF. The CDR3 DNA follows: TGTGCCAGCAGCTTGGGACAGCTAAACTACGGGGAGCTGTTTTTT.